The 27 T cell receptor beta chains reported below all come from one sample, sequenced in a study of blood T cell repertoires in COVID-19. Assay used: immunoSEQ multiplex PCR; TCRdb lists only in-frame clones, some missing. There are hundreds of thousands of clones in the sample; roughly 85% occur only once, and under 3% lies in the top ten. The specimen sequenced was peripheral blood. All receptors come from a woman between 40 and 50 years old with active or convalescent COVID-19.

This clone came up a few times. This sequence joins TRBV19 and TRBJ1-4, with 9 bases fitting TRBD1. J lost 7 bases, V lost 4 bases, and 7 bases had no gene match. Per germline, CDR1 LNHDA and CDR2 SQIVND (reference sequence). The CDR3 consists of 15 residues. The CDR3 DNA reads TGTGCCAGTAGTAGCCAAACAGGGGGCGGTGAAAAACTGTTTTTT. Its protein is CASSSQTGGGEKLFF. The variable domain in full, with the rest retrieved from reference TRBV19 and TRBJ1-4, is DGGITQSPKYLFRKEGQNVTLSCEQNLNHDAMYWYRQDPGQGLRLIYYSQIVNDFQKGDIAEGYSVSREKKESFPLTVTSAQKNPTAFYLCASSSQTGGGEKLFFGSGTQLSVL.

The chain is built from TRBV2 and TRBJ1-1, with D perhaps matching TRBD1 (6 bases). V lost 10 bases and J lost 1, with 19 bases in between. The germline CDR1 and CDR2 sequences are SNHLY and FYNNEI. CDR3 length: 15 residues. CDR3 coding DNA: TGTGCCATCCAGGGGTACGGGGGGACGAACACTGAAGCTTTCTTT. Encoded protein: CAIQGYGGTNTEAFF.

The chain joins TRBV11-2 to TRBJ2-2; D is undetermined. Germline CDR1 SGHAT, CDR2 FQNNGV. CDR3 size: 13 residues. V was cut by 1 base and J by 4 bases, with 4 bases left in between. CDR3 DNA: TGTGCCAGCAGCTTAGGGAGCACCGGGGAGCTGTTTTTT. It is translated as CASSLGSTGELFF.

The rearrangement uses TRBV30 and TRBJ2-1; unclear D gene. The germline gives CDR1 GTSNPN, CDR2 SVGIG (reference sequence). This CDR3 is 15 amino acids long. Trimming removed 0 bases at V and 1 base at J, with 10 bases between. The CDR3 coding sequence is TGTGCCTGGAGTGTACCTAGACCATCCTACAATGAGCAGTTCTTC. As protein: CAWSVPRPSYNEQFF.

This chain uses TRBV5-5 with TRBJ2-2, with D tentatively TRBD2 (5 bases). Germline V CDR1 and CDR2: SGHKS, YYEKEE (reference sequence). V was trimmed by 4 bases and J by 2 bases, leaving 12 bases between them. The CDR3 is 15 amino acids. The CDR3 loop reads CASSGAGVNTGELFF. The CDR3 DNA reads as TGTGCCAGCAGCGGCGCCGGGGTTAACACCGGGGAGCTGTTTTTT.

V gene TRBV30 combines with J gene TRBJ1-3, with 8 bases lining up with TRBD1. Per the germline V gene, CDR1 is GTSNPN and CDR2 is SVGIG (reference sequence). V gave up 5 bases and J gave up 4 bases; unmatched junction bases: 4. The CDR3 is made up of 13 amino acids. CDR3 residues: CAWSTGGGNTIYF. CDR3 coding DNA: TGTGCCTGGTCAACAGGGGGAGGAAACACCATATATTTT.

The V call is TRBV9, the J call TRBJ2-7, with 7 nucleotides matching TRBD2. In germline, CDR1 is SGDLS, CDR2 YYNGEE. The CDR3 spans 14 residues. V shed 3 bases and J 2 bases; nucleotides not matched to a gene: 5. CDR3 in amino acids: CASSASSGAYEQYF. The CDR3, as DNA: TGTGCCAGCAGCGCCTCCAGCGGGGCCTACGAGCAGTACTTC.

V gene TRBV30 combines with J gene TRBJ1-1, with D maybe TRBD1 (5 bases). Germline loops: CDR1 GTSNPN, CDR2 SVGIG (reference sequence). With 4 bases removed from V and 1 base from J, the gap between germline ends came to 19 bases. The CDR3 extends over 16 amino acids. CDR3 nucleotide sequence: TGTGCCTGGACCACCGAGATGTGGCAGGGGAACACTGAAGCTTTCTTT. Translation: CAWTTEMWQGNTEAFF.

V gene TRBV7-9 combines with J gene TRBJ2-3; D may be TRBD2 (7 bases). Between the trimmed V and J ends, which lost 2 bases and 5 bases, there was a span of 17 bases. The CDR3 extends over 16 amino acids. Germline V gives CDR1 SEHNR, CDR2 FQNEAQ (reference sequence). This CDR3 reads CASSLIGGPLGDTQYF. The CDR3 DNA sequence: TGTGCCAGCAGCTTAATCGGGGGGCCCCTGGGAGATACGCAGTATTTT.

This rearrangement joins TRBV24-1 to TRBJ1-5; maybe TRBD1 (5 bases). Germline CDR1 reads KGHDR; CDR2 reads SFDVKD. The CDR3 is 16 residues long. V was cut by 2 bases and J by 4 bases, with 14 bases left in between. The CDR3 region has the DNA TGTGCCACCAGTGATTCAAGGTGGGGGGTAAATCAGCCCCAGCATTTT. Amino acid sequence: CATSDSRWGVNQPQHF.

The chain links TRBV15 to TRBJ1-2, with D possibly TRBD1 on 6 matching bases. Deletions cut 0 bases from V and 10 bases from J, with 9 bases between. The CDR3 totals 12 residues. Germline CDR1 reads LNHNV; CDR2 reads YYDKDF (reference sequence). The CDR3 spells CATSREGGVYTF. CDR3 sequence (DNA): TGTGCCACCAGCAGAGAAGGGGGGGTCTACACCTTC.

The chain joins TRBV9 to TRBJ2-4; D perhaps matches TRBD1 (6 bases). Germline V gene sequence: CDR1 SGDLS, CDR2 YYNGEE. V lost 4 bases, J lost 6 bases, and 14 bases lay in between. CDR3 length: 14 residues. The chain's CDR3 is CASSNPGQTNIQYF. The CDR3 region has the DNA TGTGCCAGCAGCAACCCTGGACAGACAAACATTCAGTACTTC. Supplemented by reference TRBV9 and TRBJ2-4, the full variable domain reads DSGVTQTPKHLITATGQRVTLRCSPRSGDLSVYWYQQSLDQGLQFLIQYYNGEERAKGNILERFSAQQFPDLHSELNLSSLELGDSALYFCASSNPGQTNIQYFGAGTRLSVL.

This chain links TRBV11-2 with TRBJ2-7; possible D gene TRBD2, 6 bases. CDR3 size: 16 residues. Germline values: CDR1 SGHAT, CDR2 FQNNGV. Trimming took 3 bases from V and 0 from J, leaving 15 bases between them. The CDR3 nucleotides read TGTGCCAGCAGCTTCGGGGCGGGGAGTTACTCCTACGAGCAGTACTTC. This gives the protein CASSFGAGSYSYEQYF.

CDR3 in DNA: TGTGCCAGCAGTAGACTAGCGGGAGGGTATGAGCAGTTCTTC. This codes for CASSRLAGGYEQFF. The chain has TRBV27 and TRBJ2-1; TRBD2 matches 14 bases. Germline CDR1 is MNHEY and CDR2 is SMNVEV (reference sequence). This CDR3 is built from 14 residues. After removal of 5 bases from V and 8 bases from J, the junction contained 2 bases not matched to a gene.

The CDR3 sequence: CASSAREGYTF. CDR3 coding DNA: TGTGCCAGCAGTGCGCGGGAGGGCTACACCTTC. The rearrangement uses TRBV28 and TRBJ1-2, with unresolved D. Germline V gives CDR1 MDHEN, CDR2 SYDVKM. V was pared by 5 bases and J by 8 bases, with 9 bases between. CDR3 size: 11 residues.

The rearrangement uses TRBV30 and TRBJ1-5; no clear D. Germline CDR1 GTSNPN, CDR2 SVGIG (reference sequence). The V end was cut by 5 bases, the J end by 3 bases, with 8 bases between. This CDR3 contains 12 residues. The CDR3 sequence is CAWGFNNQPQHF. The CDR3 bases are TGTGCCTGGGGCTTTAACAATCAGCCCCAGCATTTT.

V is TRBV18 and J is TRBJ2-7; TRBD1 matches 8 bases. CDR1 is KGHSH, CDR2 LQKENI, per germline. Germline trimming cut 7 bases from V and 5 bases from J; bases unmatched to any gene: 7. The CDR3 runs to 13 residues. The CDR3 sequence: CASFRTGSNEQYF. The CDR3 DNA sequence: TGTGCCAGCTTCAGGACAGGGTCCAACGAGCAGTACTTC. The full variable domain, rest sourced from reference TRBV18 and TRBJ2-7, is NAGVMQNPRHLVRRRGQEARLRCSPMKGHSHVYWYRQLPEEGLKFMVYLQKENIIDESGMPKERFSAEFPKEGPSILRIQQVVRGDSAAYFCASFRTGSNEQYFGPGTRLTVT.

Here the CDR3 reads CASSLEGLTENIQYF. The CDR3 region has the DNA TGTGCCAGCTCACTGGAGGGGCTAACCGAAAACATTCAGTACTTC. The chain links TRBV18 to TRBJ2-4; the D gene is possibly TRBD2 (6 bases). CDR3 length: 15 residues. Germline CDR1 is KGHSH and CDR2 is LQKENI. The V and J ends lost 4 bases and 5 bases respectively, with 15 bases between them.

The rearrangement uses TRBV27 and TRBJ2-1; D may be TRBD1 (6 bases). The CDR3 is 11 residues long. CDR1 is MNHEY and CDR2 is SMNVEV in the germline V gene (reference sequence). V lost 5 bases to trimming and J lost 12 bases, with 11 bases between them. This chain's CDR3 is CASSTGIGQFF. The CDR3 DNA reads TGTGCCAGCAGTACAGGGATAGGGCAGTTCTTC.

The rearrangement joins TRBV18 to TRBJ1-1; D perhaps matches TRBD1 (5 bases). This CDR3 has 15 residues. The V end lost 3 bases, the J end lost 1 base, and 12 bases lay between the germline ends. Looked up from germline, CDR1 is KGHSH and CDR2 is LQKENI. This CDR3 is CASSPSTDQNTEAFF. CDR3 DNA sequence: TGTGCCAGCTCACCCTCGACAGACCAGAACACTGAAGCTTTCTTT.

The V call is TRBV10-3, the J call TRBJ1-2, with 8 bases identical to TRBD1. The V gene's germline CDR1 is ENHRY and CDR2 SYGVKD. After removal of 9 bases from V and 3 bases from J, the junction contained 3 bases not matched to a gene. The CDR3 length is 12 residues. Written as DNA, the CDR3 is TGTGCCATGGGGACAGGCGACTATGGCTACACCTTC. It encodes CAMGTGDYGYTF.

This chain joins TRBV6-5 and TRBJ2-3; D uncertain. CDR3 size: 14 residues. The germline V gene encodes CDR1 MNHEY and CDR2 SVGAGI. V was trimmed by 6 bases and J by 5 bases, leaving 15 bases between them. CDR3 in DNA: TGTGCCAGCAGCCCGGTCACCGCGGTAGATACGCAGTATTTT. This codes for CASSPVTAVDTQYF.

The V call is TRBV6-1, the J call TRBJ1-5; 7 positions agree with TRBD1. The CDR3 is 17 amino acids. Per the germline V gene, CDR1 is MNHNS and CDR2 is SASEGT. The V segment lost 2 bases and the J segment 6 bases; nucleotides outside the gene matches: 13. The DNA for the CDR3 is TGTGCCAGCAGTGAACTAAGTACAGGGGAATCGGGTCAGCCCCAGCATTTT. It yields the protein CASSELSTGESGQPQHF.

The rearrangement uses TRBV18 and TRBJ2-5; TRBD2 matches at 9 bases. The CDR3 sequence is 16 residues long. Unmatched junction bases numbered 6, after V lost 0 bases and J lost 4 bases. Germline V CDR1 and CDR2: KGHSH, LQKENI. The CDR3 DNA follows: TGTGCCAGCTCACCACCATTGGCGGGGGGGCGAGAGACCCAGTACTTC. Residues: CASSPPLAGGRETQYF.

This chain connects TRBV10-3 to TRBJ1-1, with 7 bases matching TRBD1. The germline gives CDR1 ENHRY, CDR2 SYGVKD. V lost 6 bases and J lost 3; bases outside the gene matches: 4. The CDR3 has 13 amino acids. Here the CDR3 DNA reads TGTGCCATCAGCCTTGACAGGGACACTGAAGCTTTCTTT. Translating it yields CAISLDRDTEAFF.

This rearrangement joins TRBV5-5 to TRBJ2-3; 10 bases match TRBD2. This CDR3 spans 16 amino acids. With 4 bases clipped from V and 1 base from J, the junction kept 6 bases outside the gene matches. CDR1 SGHKS and CDR2 YYEKEE come from the germline V gene (reference sequence). The DNA for the CDR3 is TGTGCCAGCAGCCCTAGCGGGGGCCCTGGCACAGATACGCAGTATTTT. Translation: CASSPSGGPGTDTQYF.

V is TRBV7-9 and J is TRBJ2-7, with 9 nucleotides matching TRBD1. CDR1 is SEHNR, CDR2 FQNEAQ, per germline (reference sequence). Germline trimming cut 5 bases from V and 6 bases from J; bases unmatched to any gene: 11. This CDR3 has 15 amino acids. The CDR3 is CASSLGDRVQSEQYF. In nucleotides, the CDR3 is TGTGCCAGCAGCCTGGGGGACAGGGTACAAAGCGAGCAGTACTTC.